Sequencing of this TCR beta chain was carried out in a study of cytomegalovirus exposure and HLA in healthy donors. Study observations and caveats: CMV serostatus was the sole immune exposure data available. Earlier analysis looked at TCR beta V segments, and most were productive about 87% or about 30% of the time.

Primers: 60 Vbeta forward and 13 Jbeta reverse. The data were produced by immunoSEQ multiplex PCR, yet TCRdb's version contains in-frame clones alone and is incomplete. The table has 64,000 or so clones, about 67% seen once. With respect to this clone: As yet, its antigen is unknown.

It was healthy bone marrow donors who served as donors. The CDR3 totals 14 residues. V lost 8 bases, J lost 4 bases, and 9 bases stayed unmatched. CDR1 MNHNS and CDR2 SASEGT come from the germline V gene. The chain links TRBV6-1 to TRBJ2-7, with 9 bases aligning to TRBD1. Material: PBMCs. This TCR was sampled from a man aged 40-50 years in good health and CMV-seropositive. Written as DNA, the CDR3 is TGTGCCAGCCCCCCGGGACAGGGCTCATACGAGCAGTACTTC. This encodes CASPPGQGSYEQYF.